The clone carrying this T cell receptor (beta chain) appeared many times. Antigen: not known. V lost 3 bases to trimming and J lost 6 bases; unmatched junction nucleotides: 10. The CDR3 is 17 residues long. CDR1 MDHEN and CDR2 SYDVKM come from the germline V gene. TCRdb used MiXCR to reprocess the PCR reads, holding one entry per CDR3 protein. The sample records about 640,000 distinct CDR3 sequences, 20% being singletons. The sample is drawn from a study of molecular identifiers for immune sequencing clone quantification. Study-level points and caveats: Clones above 20 RNA copies held over 97% of effector molecules, under 1% in naive cells.

Each library that profiled naive CD8 cells came from approximately 20,000 to 1,000,000 sorted cells with 10%, 30% or 50% RNA. Naive CD8 T cells, phenotype CD8+CD4-CCR7+CD45RA+, were sorted. The sequencing sample was made of naive CD8+ T cells from blood, with Jurkat cell RNA spiked in. Subset specified: FACS-sorted CD8+CD4-CCR7+CD45RA+ naive T cells. The origin of this receptor is a human donor in good health. Some libraries in this study had Jurkat cell RNA spiked in. This sequence joins TRBV28 and TRBJ2-2; 10 bases agree with TRBD2. CDR3 in amino acids: CASSFFSGLAGAGELFF. CDR3 DNA: TGTGCCAGCAGTTTCTTTTCAGGGCTAGCGGGAGCCGGGGAGCTGTTTTTT. The complete variable domain, with remaining parts taken from reference TRBV28 and TRBJ2-2, reads DVKVTQSSRYLVKRTGEKVFLECVQDMDHENMFWYRQDPGLGLRLIYFSYDVKMKEKGDIPEGYSVSREKKERFSLILESASTNQTSMYLCASSFFSGLAGAGELFFGEGSRLTVL.